These 23 T cell receptor beta chains came from one sample sequenced in a study of T cell responses to AZD1222 COVID-19 vaccine. The repertoire was sequenced with immunoSEQ multiplex PCR; TCRdb's copy has only in-frame clones and lacks some. The repertoire holds approximately 140,000 clones, approximately 93% seen once, with approximately 0.9% in the top ten. Source: peripheral blood, taken on day 0 of MenACWY control vaccination. The receptors come from an adult in good health.

This chain uses TRBV7-9 with TRBJ1-1; D gene ambiguous. CDR3 length: 14 amino acids. Germline CDR1 and CDR2: SEHNR and FQNEAQ (reference sequence). With 5 bases removed from V and 5 bases from J, the gap between germline ends came to 15 bases. The CDR3 loop reads CASSKKDGWTEAFF. In nucleotides, the CDR3 is TGTGCCAGCAGCAAGAAGGACGGATGGACTGAAGCTTTCTTT.

This clone was seen only once. The genes are TRBV7-9 and TRBJ2-7; D is undetermined. The V end was cut by 5 bases, the J end by 2 bases, with 13 bases between. Per the germline V gene, CDR1 is SEHNR and CDR2 is FQNEAQ (reference sequence). The CDR3 is made up of 14 amino acids. This chain's CDR3 is CASSERLKTYEQYF. The CDR3 DNA reads as TGTGCCAGCAGCGAAAGACTGAAAACCTACGAGCAGTACTTC. Full variable domain (rest looked up from reference TRBV7-9 and TRBJ2-7): DTGVSQNPRHKITKRGQNVTFRCDPISEHNRLYWYRQTLGQGPEFLTYFQNEAQLEKSRLLSDRFSAERPKGSFSTLEIQRTEQGDSAMYLCASSERLKTYEQYFGPGTRLTVT.

Only a few counts were recorded for this clone. This chain connects TRBV11-3 to TRBJ2-3; D is unresolved. Germline V gene sequence: CDR1 SGHNT, CDR2 YENEEA. V dropped 1 base and J dropped 4 bases, with 15 bases sitting between them. The CDR3 totals 16 residues. The CDR3 nucleotides read TGTGCCAGCAGCTTAGGAGGTAGAGGTTACGCAGATACGCAGTATTTT. Translating gives CASSLGGRGYADTQYF.

This clone was found once. The chain has TRBV3-1 (or the pseudogene TRBV3-2) and TRBJ2-5; 7 bases agree with TRBD2. From germline, CDR1 is LGHDT and CDR2 YNNKEL (reference sequence). The CDR3 has 15 residues. V trimming: 9 bases; J trimming: 5 bases; junction bases outside the gene matches: 15. CDR3 bases: TGTGCCAGTACCCCGAGTGGGCGGGAGTGGGAGACCCAGTACTTC. It codes for CASTPSGREWETQYF.

J is TRBJ1-2 and V is TRBV28, with 7 bases that match TRBD1. Trimming took 5 bases from V and 7 from J; bases not matched to a gene: 4. Per germline, CDR1 MDHEN and CDR2 SYDVKM. The CDR3 contains 12 residues. The CDR3 sequence: CASSRGGLGYTF. The CDR3 DNA sequence: TGTGCCAGCAGTCGAGGGGGCCTTGGCTACACCTTC.

CDR3 coding DNA: TGTGCCAGCAGTTGGAGTAGCGGAACTTATAATTCACCCCTCCACTTT. This encodes CASSWSSGTYNSPLHF. The chain combines TRBV27 with TRBJ1-6; D is undetermined. The CDR3 spans 16 residues. The ends were cut back, 4 bases at V and 4 bases at J, with 14 bases in the middle. Germline CDR1 MNHEY, CDR2 SMNVEV (reference sequence).

This chain joins TRBV5-1 and TRBJ1-2; possibly TRBD1 for D (6 bases). The length of the CDR3 is 15 residues. The germline V gene has CDR1 SGHRS and CDR2 YFSETQ. V lost 5 bases to trimming and J lost 0 bases, with 14 bases between them. CDR3 residues: CASRMVQGSNYGYTF. The DNA for the CDR3 is TGCGCCAGCAGAATGGTCCAGGGGTCTAACTATGGCTACACCTTC.

This clone has just one count. The V call is TRBV28, the J call TRBJ1-2, with D possibly TRBD1 on 6 matching bases. The germline V gene has CDR1 MDHEN and CDR2 SYDVKM. The ends were cut back, 4 bases at V and 0 bases at J, with 12 bases in the middle. The CDR3 extends over 15 amino acids. The CDR3 DNA reads TGTGCCAGCAGTTACCCATGGGGGCCTAACTATGGCTACACCTTC. It yields the protein CASSYPWGPNYGYTF.

V is TRBV10-3 and J is TRBJ1-2; D gene ambiguous. V was shortened by 0 bases and J by 8 bases, with 7 bases between the two germline ends. CDR3 length equals 12 residues. CDR1 and CDR2 from the germline V gene are ENHRY and SYGVKD. In DNA, the CDR3 is TGTGCCATCAGTGAGTCGACGGTCGGCTACACCTTC. It is translated as CAISESTVGYTF.

The CDR3 DNA reads TGTGCCAGCAGCTTAAACATGGGGACTGAAGCTTTCTTT. Residues: CASSLNMGTEAFF. The chain combines TRBV7-6 with TRBJ1-1; D ambiguous. Germline V gene data show CDR1 as SGHVS and CDR2 as FNYEAQ. CDR3 length: 13 amino acids. The V gene lost 2 bases and the J gene lost 5 bases, with 9 bases spanning the gap. Combining the CDR3 with reference TRBV7-6 and TRBJ1-1 gives the whole variable domain GAGVSQSPRYKVTKRGQDVALRCDPISGHVSLYWYRQALGQGPEFLTYFNYEAQQDKSGLPNDRFSAERPEGSISTLTIQRTEQRDSAMYRCASSLNMGTEAFFGQGTRLTVV.

This rearrangement joins TRBV5-6 to TRBJ2-5; 13 bases are shared with TRBD2. The CDR3 has 15 amino acids. Germline assignment: CDR1 SGHDT and CDR2 YYEEEE. After removal of 1 base from V and 5 bases from J, the junction contained 2 bases not matched to a gene. For the CDR3, the DNA is TGTGCCAGCAGCTTGTCACTAGCGGGAGGGGAGACCCAGTACTTC. Translating gives CASSLSLAGGETQYF.

This chain joins TRBV15 and TRBJ2-5; D possibly corresponds to TRBD2 (5 bases). CDR1 LNHNV and CDR2 YYDKDF come from the germline V gene (reference sequence). Trimming took 0 bases from V and 5 from J, leaving 13 bases between them. CDR3 length: 15 amino acids. CDR3 sequence (DNA): TGTGCCACCAGCAGAGATCCGGGAAATGGCGAGACCCAGTACTTC. Its translation: CATSRDPGNGETQYF.

CDR3 in amino acids: CASSYLAGLYNEQFF. DNA for the CDR3: TGTGCCAGCAGTTACTTGGCGGGGCTTTACAATGAGCAGTTCTTC. V is TRBV6-2 or TRBV6-3 and J is TRBJ2-1, with D maybe TRBD2 (6 bases). The CDR3 is 15 amino acids. Germline V CDR1 and CDR2: MNHEY, SVGEGT. V lost 1 base and J lost 4, with 11 bases in between.

V usage is TRBV12-1 and J usage is TRBJ2-7; TRBD1, the D gene given by the table, was not confirmed from the DNA. TRBV12-1 is tagged as a pseudogene. CDR3 length: 16 residues. DNA for the CDR3: TGTGCCAGCAGCTTGGAACAGGAGATTTGTACCTACGAGCAGTACTTC. Its translation is CASSLEQEICTYEQYF.

This chain links TRBV19 with TRBJ1-1, with 9 bases fitting TRBD1. Germline V gene data show CDR1 as LNHDA and CDR2 as SQIVND (reference sequence). V shed 4 bases and J 7 bases; nucleotides not matched to a gene: 7. There are 14 residues in the CDR3. CDR3 in DNA: TGTGCCAGTAGTAGGGACAGGGAAGGAAGTGAAGCTTTCTTT. This encodes CASSRDREGSEAFF.

The chain joins TRBV9 to TRBJ1-2; no definite D call. V was shortened by 0 bases and J by 0 bases, with 9 bases between the two germline ends. Germline CDR1 SGDLS, CDR2 YYNGEE. The CDR3 sequence is 15 residues long. The CDR3 sequence: CASSVDPDANYGYTF. As DNA, the CDR3 is TGTGCCAGCAGCGTAGATCCAGACGCTAACTATGGCTACACCTTC.

This chain links TRBV27 with TRBJ1-6; D is uncertain. Trimming cost V 4 bases and J 8 bases, with 15 bases left between them. Germline V gene data show CDR1 as MNHEY and CDR2 as SMNVEV (reference sequence). This CDR3 region has 15 residues. CDR3 region: CASSSIISWDSPLHF. CDR3 coding DNA: TGTGCCAGCAGTTCTATAATATCGTGGGATTCACCCCTCCACTTT.

This chain connects TRBV12-1 to TRBJ2-5; the D call in the table, TRBD2, was not verified against the DNA. TRBV12-1 is recorded as a pseudogene. CDR3 length: 18 residues. CDR3 sequence: CASSARLAGGSLEETQYF. The CDR3 DNA reads as TGTGCCAGCAGCGCCCGACTAGCGGGGGGATCCCTCGAAGAGACCCAGTACTTC.

The chain carries TRBV4-1 and TRBJ1-6; unclear D gene. Trimming removed 0 bases at V and 13 bases at J, with 10 bases between. Germline V gene data show CDR1 as MGHRA and CDR2 as YSYEKL. The CDR3 totals 13 residues. The CDR3 reads CASSQDREAPLHF. The CDR3 DNA reads as TGCGCCAGCAGCCAAGATCGTGAAGCGCCCCTCCACTTT.

This chain uses TRBV30 with TRBJ1-1, with D unclear. V shed 3 bases and J shed 1 base, with 9 bases lying between them. The CDR3 is made up of 13 amino acids. Germline V lookup: CDR1 GTSNPN, CDR2 SVGIG (reference sequence). Here the CDR3 DNA reads TGTGCCTGGAGCCCCACCACGAACACTGAAGCTTTCTTT. Its translation: CAWSPTTNTEAFF.

This chain connects TRBV15 to TRBJ1-5, with TRBD1 matching over 7 bases. Germline V CDR1 and CDR2: LNHNV, YYDKDF (reference sequence). CDR3 size: 16 residues. V shed 2 bases and J 6 bases; nucleotides not matched to a gene: 10. The CDR3 region has the DNA TGTGCCACCAGCAGATTCCGACAGGGATGGTTTCAGCCCCAGCATTTT. Translated, it gives CATSRFRQGWFQPQHF.

The chain uses TRBV29-1 and TRBJ1-2, with D uncertain. The V gene's germline CDR1 is SQVTM and CDR2 ANQGSEA. This CDR3 comprises 12 residues. V shed 6 bases and J shed 4 bases, with 12 bases lying between them. The CDR3 spells CSVGADLYGYTF. The CDR3 region has the DNA TGCAGCGTGGGAGCCGATCTCTATGGCTACACCTTC.

CDR3 DNA: TGTGCCAGCAGTCCCGAGACAGGCGGAACTGAAGCTTTCTTT. It codes for CASSPETGGTEAFF. The chain uses TRBV2 and TRBJ1-1, with a possible D match to TRBD1 (6 bases). Trimming took 5 bases from V and 5 from J, leaving 15 bases between them. The germline V gene encodes CDR1 SNHLY and CDR2 FYNNEI. The CDR3 loop spans 14 amino acids. Drawing the rest from reference TRBV2 and TRBJ1-1, the complete variable domain is EPEVTQTPSHQVTQMGQEVILRCVPISNHLYFYWYRQILGQKVEFLVSFYNNEISEKSEIFDDQFSVERPDGSNFTLKIRSTKLEDSAMYFCASSPETGGTEAFFGQGTRLTVV.